The clone carrying this T cell receptor beta chain has a single count. The target antigen is unknown. Sampled 1 year posttransplant, controls received myeloablative marrow transplants, methotrexate and a calcineurin inhibitor. The CDR3 length is 17 residues. V lost 3 bases and J 10 bases, leaving 25 bases between the germline ends. CDR1 is KGHSH and CDR2 is LQKENI in the germline V gene. This record comes from a study of T cells after posttransplantation cyclophosphamide. Study-wide findings and caveats: TRB overlap between skin or GI tissue T cells and blood was limited. Recipient CMV seropositivity and CMV reactivation strongly tracked TRB clonality. Later post-transplant blood repertoires were often dominated by donor CD8+ memory clones.

Profiling relied on immunoSEQ multiplex PCR, and the TCRdb table lists in-frame clones only, not all of them. The data contain over 20,000 clones, approximately 86% of them singletons. The clonotype originates from a female patient in her 30s who received an allogeneic stem cell transplant from an unrelated donor, was CMV-positive, and had acute and chronic GVHD. The graft donor may have given rise to some T cells. The chain recombines TRBV18 with TRBJ1-5; a weak D match, TRBD1 (6 bases). Specimen: PBMCs, collected about 360 days after allogeneic stem cell transplant with calcineurin inhibitor and methotrexate. The CDR3 sequence: CASSPPTGSDPSSPQHF. As DNA, the CDR3 is TGTGCCAGCTCACCCCCGACAGGTTCCGACCCATCAAGCCCCCAGCATTTT.